This T cell receptor beta chain was observed in a study of beta chain features in type 1 diabetes. Sorting based on CD45RO/CCR7/CD25/CD127/CD95/CD27 separated CD4+ naive, central memory, regulatory and stem cell-like memory cells. Study-wide findings and caveats: The naive, central memory and Treg TCRB repertoires of patients appeared to be more similar to one another than those of healthy donors.

Expressed TCRB transcripts were sequenced after all isolated RNA was converted to cDNA. Assay: immunoSEQ multiplex PCR; the TCRdb copy retains only in-frame clones and omits some. The table shows about 360,000 clones, with over 10% occurring only once. In germline, CDR1 is SNHLY, CDR2 FYNNEI. The ends lost 7 bases at V and 4 bases at J; junction bases unmatched: 3. CDR3 length: 13 residues. This clone was detected only a few times. The antigen is unknown. The sample taken for sequencing was naive CD4+ T cells from blood. The receptor's source is a man aged 18-30 years in good health. The J gene is TRBJ1-2, the V gene TRBV2; 10 nucleotides agree with TRBD1. In DNA form, the CDR3 reads TGTGCCAGCACTCGGGACAGGGGCTATGGCTACACCTTC. Its protein is CASTRDRGYGYTF.